The sequence of this TCR beta chain was determined in a study of shared clonotypes between healthy human individuals. For the study at large: Those who served as donors were a couple of women and a few men between the ages of 18 and 49.

The method was immunoSEQ multiplex PCR; TCRdb's version includes in-frame clones alone and lacks a portion of them. The sample includes about 2 million clones, less than 95% seen only once; the top ten take around 1%. Terminally differentiated effector memory CD45RA+ cells were left out of the naive CD8 fraction, which was CD45RO-negative and positively selected for CCR7. All participating donors were Caucasian adults from Nashville, Tennessee. CDR3 length: 14 amino acids. V was pared by 3 bases and J by 6 bases, with 12 bases between. Germline values: CDR1 MNHEY, CDR2 SMNVEV (reference sequence). The source is a man younger than 35 in good health. The sample comprised naive CD8+ T cells sorted from blood. The V and J genes are TRBV27 and TRBJ2-1; perhaps TRBD1 as D (6 bases). DNA for the CDR3: TGTGCCAGCAGTTTGTCAGGGGTGGGCAATGAGCAGTTCTTC. This gives the protein CASSLSGVGNEQFF.